What follows describes a single T cell receptor beta chain. The TCR beta library used iRepertoire HTBI primers with Arm-PCR amplification of CDR3. One entry per CDR3 protein, called by TCRdb with MiXCR from the multiplex PCR reads. The table records hundreds of thousands of distinct CDR3 sequences, about 15% of them present only once. Stated time point: newly diagnosed GD, antithyroid drugs for less than 3 months. PBMC-derived RNA was used for the TCR library. The entry originates in a study of regulatory T cells in long-lasting Graves disease. The V end lost 3 bases, the J end lost 4 bases, and 16 bases lay between the germline ends. CDR3 length: 14 residues. Germline V gives CDR1 DFQATT, CDR2 SNEGSKA (reference sequence). These data also formed part of another study, on T cells in Graves' hyperthyroidism and ophthalmopathy. As reported in that work: The HTBI primer set served for first-round RT-PCR of the TCR CDR3.

This sample comprised peripheral blood mononuclear cells (PBMCs), obtained at new diagnosis, from a patient treated with antithyroid drugs. This rearrangement joins TRBV20-1 to TRBJ2-7, with no clear D. The clonotype comes from a woman in her 30s with Graves disease. The CDR3 region has the DNA TGCAGTGCTAGCCCCTCGGGCGTCAAGTACGAGCAGTACTTC. Translation: CSASPSGVKYEQYF.